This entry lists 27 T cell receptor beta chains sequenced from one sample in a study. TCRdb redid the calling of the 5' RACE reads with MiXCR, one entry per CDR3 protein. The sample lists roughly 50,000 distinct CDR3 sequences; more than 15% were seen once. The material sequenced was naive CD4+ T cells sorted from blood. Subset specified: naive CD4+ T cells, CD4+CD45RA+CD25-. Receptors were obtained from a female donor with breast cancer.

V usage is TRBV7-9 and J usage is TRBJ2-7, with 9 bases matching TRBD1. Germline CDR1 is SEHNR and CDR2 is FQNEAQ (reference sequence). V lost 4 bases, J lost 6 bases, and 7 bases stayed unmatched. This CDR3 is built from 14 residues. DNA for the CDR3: TGTGCCAGCAGCTCATACAGGGGGCGGTCCGAGCAGTACTTC. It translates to CASSSYRGRSEQYF.

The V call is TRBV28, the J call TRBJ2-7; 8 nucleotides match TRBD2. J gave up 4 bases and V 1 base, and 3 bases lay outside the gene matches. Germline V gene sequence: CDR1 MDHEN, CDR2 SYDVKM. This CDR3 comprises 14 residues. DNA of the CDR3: TGTGCCAGCAGTTTATCCGGGAGGGCTTACGAGCAGTACTTC. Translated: CASSLSGRAYEQYF.

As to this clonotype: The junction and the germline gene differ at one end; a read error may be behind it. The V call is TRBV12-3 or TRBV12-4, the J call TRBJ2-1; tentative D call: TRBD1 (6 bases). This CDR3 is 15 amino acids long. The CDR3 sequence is CACSFDETGYNEQFF. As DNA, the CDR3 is TGTGCCTGCAGTTTCGATGAAACAGGGTACAATGAGCAGTTCTTC.

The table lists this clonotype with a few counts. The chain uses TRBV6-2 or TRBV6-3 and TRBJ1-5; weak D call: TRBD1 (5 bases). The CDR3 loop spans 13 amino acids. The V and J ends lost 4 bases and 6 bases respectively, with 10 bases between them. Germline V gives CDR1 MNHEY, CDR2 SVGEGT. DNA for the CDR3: TGTGCCAGCAGTTCCACGGGGGTTCAGCCCCAGCATTTT. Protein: CASSSTGVQPQHF.

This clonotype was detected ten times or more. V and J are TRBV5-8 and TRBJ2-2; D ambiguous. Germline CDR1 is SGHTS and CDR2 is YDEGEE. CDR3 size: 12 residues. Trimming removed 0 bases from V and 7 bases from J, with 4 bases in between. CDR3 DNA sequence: TGTGCCAGCAGCTTGGGATACGGGGAGCTGTTTTTT. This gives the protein CASSLGYGELFF.

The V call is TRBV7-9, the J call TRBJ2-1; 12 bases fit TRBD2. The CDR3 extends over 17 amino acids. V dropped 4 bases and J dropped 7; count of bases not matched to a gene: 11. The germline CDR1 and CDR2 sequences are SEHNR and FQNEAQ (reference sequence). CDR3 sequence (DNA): TGTGCCAGCAGCTCCCGCCGACTAGCGGGAGACCCTAATGAGCAGTTCTTC. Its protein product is CASSSRRLAGDPNEQFF.

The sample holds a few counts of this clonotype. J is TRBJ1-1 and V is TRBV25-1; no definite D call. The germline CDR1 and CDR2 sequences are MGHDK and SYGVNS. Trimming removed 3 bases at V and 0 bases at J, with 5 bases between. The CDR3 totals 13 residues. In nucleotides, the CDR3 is TGTGCCAGCAGTGATGGGATGAACACTGAAGCTTTCTTT. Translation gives CASSDGMNTEAFF.

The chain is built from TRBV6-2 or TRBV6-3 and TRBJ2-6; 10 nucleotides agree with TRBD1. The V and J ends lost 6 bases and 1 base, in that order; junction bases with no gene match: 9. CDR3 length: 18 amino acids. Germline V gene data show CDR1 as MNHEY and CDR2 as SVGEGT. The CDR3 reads CASRTMRQGASGANVLTF. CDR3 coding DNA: TGTGCCAGCAGGACAATGAGACAGGGGGCATCTGGGGCCAACGTCCTGACTTTC.

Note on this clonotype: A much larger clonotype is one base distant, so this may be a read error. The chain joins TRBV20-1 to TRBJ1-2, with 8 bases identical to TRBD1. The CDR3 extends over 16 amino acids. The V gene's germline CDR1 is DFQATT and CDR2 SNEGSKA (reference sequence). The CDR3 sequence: CSTRDFGQSGGGGYTF. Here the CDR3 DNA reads TGCAGTACTAGAGATTTCGGCCAGTCAGGGGGCGGTGGCTACACCTTC.

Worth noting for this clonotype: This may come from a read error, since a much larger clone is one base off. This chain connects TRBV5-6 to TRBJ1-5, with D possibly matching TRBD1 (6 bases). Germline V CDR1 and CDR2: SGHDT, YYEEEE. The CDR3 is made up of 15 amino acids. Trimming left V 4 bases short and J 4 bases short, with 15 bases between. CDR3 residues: CASSLYGQPNQPQHF. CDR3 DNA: TGTGCCAGCAGCCTCTACGGACAGCCTAATCAGCCCCAGCATTTT. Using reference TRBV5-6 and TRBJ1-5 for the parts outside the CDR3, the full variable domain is DAGVTQSPTHLIKTRGQQVTLRCSPKSGHDTVSWYQQALGQGPQFIFQYYEEEERQRGNFPDRFSGHQFPNYSSELNVNALLLGDSALYLCASSLYGQPNQPQHFGDGTRLSIL.

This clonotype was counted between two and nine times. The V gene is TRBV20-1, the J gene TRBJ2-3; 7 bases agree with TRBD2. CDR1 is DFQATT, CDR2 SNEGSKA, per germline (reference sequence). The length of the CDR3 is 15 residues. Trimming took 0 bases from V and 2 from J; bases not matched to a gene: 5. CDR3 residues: CSARDQLAVTDTQYF. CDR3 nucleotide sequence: TGCAGTGCTAGAGATCAGCTAGCGGTCACAGATACGCAGTATTTT.

CDR3 loop: CASSLASGSRDTQYF. The CDR3 coding sequence is TGTGCCAGCAGCCTGGCTAGCGGGTCGCGGGATACGCAGTATTTT. V usage is TRBV5-6 and J usage is TRBJ2-3; 8 positions match TRBD2. The CDR3 covers 15 residues. Germline lookup yields CDR1 SGHDT and CDR2 YYEEEE. V lost 4 bases to trimming and J lost 6 bases; unmatched junction nucleotides: 10.

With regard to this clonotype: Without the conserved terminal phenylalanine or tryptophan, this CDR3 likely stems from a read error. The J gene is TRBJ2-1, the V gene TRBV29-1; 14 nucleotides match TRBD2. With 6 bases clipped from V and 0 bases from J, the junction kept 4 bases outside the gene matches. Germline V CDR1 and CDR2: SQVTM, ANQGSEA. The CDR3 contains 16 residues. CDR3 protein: CSVAGTSGSSYNEQFS. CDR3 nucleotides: TGCAGCGTGGCCGGGACTAGCGGGAGCTCCTACAATGAGCAGTTCTCC.

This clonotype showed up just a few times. CDR3 nucleotide sequence: TGTGCCAGCAGTCCTTTGGACAGGGAGGGCTACACCTTC. It yields the protein CASSPLDREGYTF. The rearrangement links TRBV6-2 or TRBV6-3 to TRBJ1-2, with TRBD1 matching 8 bases. The V segment lost 5 bases and the J segment 8 bases; nucleotides outside the gene matches: 7. The germline V gene encodes CDR1 MNHEY and CDR2 SVGEGT. CDR3 length: 13 amino acids.

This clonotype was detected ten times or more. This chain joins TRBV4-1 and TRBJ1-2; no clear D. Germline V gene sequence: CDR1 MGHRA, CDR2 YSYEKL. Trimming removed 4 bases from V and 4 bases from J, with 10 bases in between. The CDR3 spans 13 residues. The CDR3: CASSPFTAYGYTF. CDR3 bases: TGCGCCAGCAGCCCCTTTACAGCCTATGGCTACACCTTC.

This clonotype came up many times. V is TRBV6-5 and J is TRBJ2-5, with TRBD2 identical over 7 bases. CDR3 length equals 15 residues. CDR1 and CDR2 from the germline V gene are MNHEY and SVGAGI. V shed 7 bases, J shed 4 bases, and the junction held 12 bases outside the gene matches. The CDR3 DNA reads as TGTGCCAGCAACTCAGCCGGAGCGGGATTAGAGACCCAGTACTTC. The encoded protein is CASNSAGAGLETQYF.

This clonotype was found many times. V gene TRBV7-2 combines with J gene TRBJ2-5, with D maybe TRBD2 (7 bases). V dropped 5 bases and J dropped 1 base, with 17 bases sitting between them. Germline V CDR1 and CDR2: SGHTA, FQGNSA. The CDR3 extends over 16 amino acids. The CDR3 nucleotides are TGTGCCAGCAGCCGGAAGGGGGGAGGGCTCCAAGAGACCCAGTACTTC. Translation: CASSRKGGGLQETQYF. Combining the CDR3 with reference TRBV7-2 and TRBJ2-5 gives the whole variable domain GAGVSQSPSNKVTEKGKDVELRCDPISGHTALYWYRQSLGQGLEFLIYFQGNSAPDKSGLPSDRFSAERTGGSVSTLTIQRTQQEDSAVYLCASSRKGGGLQETQYFGPGTRLLVL.

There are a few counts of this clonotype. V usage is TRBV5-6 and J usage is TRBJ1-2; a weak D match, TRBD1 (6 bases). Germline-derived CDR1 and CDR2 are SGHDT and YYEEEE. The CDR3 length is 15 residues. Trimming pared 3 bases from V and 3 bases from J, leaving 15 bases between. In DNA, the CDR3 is TGTGCCAGCAGCTACCACAGGGAAGTGGACTATGGCTACACCTTC. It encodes CASSYHREVDYGYTF.

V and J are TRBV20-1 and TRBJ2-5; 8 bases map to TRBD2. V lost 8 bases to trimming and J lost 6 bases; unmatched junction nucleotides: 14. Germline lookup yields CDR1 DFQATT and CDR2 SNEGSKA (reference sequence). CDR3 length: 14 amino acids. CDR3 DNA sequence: TGCAGTTCCCGAGCGGGAGCGTCGATGAAGACCCAGTACTTC. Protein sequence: CSSRAGASMKTQYF.

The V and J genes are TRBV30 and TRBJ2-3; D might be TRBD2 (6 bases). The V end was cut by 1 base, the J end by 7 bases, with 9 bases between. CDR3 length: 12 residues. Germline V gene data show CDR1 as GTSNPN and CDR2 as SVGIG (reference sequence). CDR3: CAWSAGVNTQYF. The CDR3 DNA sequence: TGTGCCTGGAGTGCGGGAGTCAATACGCAGTATTTT.

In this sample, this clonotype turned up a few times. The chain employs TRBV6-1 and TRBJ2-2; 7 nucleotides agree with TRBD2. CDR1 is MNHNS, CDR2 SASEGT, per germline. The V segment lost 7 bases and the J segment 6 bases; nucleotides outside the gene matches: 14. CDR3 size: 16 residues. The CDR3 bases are TGTGCCAGCATCCCCGGCGGGAGAATTCGGTCCGGGGAGCTGTTTTTT. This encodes CASIPGGRIRSGELFF.

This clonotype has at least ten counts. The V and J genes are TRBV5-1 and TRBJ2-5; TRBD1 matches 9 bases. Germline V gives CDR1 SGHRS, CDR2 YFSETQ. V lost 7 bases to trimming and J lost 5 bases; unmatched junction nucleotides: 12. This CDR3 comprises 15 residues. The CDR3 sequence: CASGLTGGAGETQYF. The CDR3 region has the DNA TGCGCCAGCGGGCTAACAGGGGGCGCAGGGGAGACCCAGTACTTC.

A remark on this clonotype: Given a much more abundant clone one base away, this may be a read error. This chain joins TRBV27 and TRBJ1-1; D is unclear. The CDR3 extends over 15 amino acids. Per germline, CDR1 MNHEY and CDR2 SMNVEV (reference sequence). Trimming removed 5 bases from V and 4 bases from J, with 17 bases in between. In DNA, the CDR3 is TGTGCCAGCAGTCAACTACGGGGAAGGTCCACTGAAGCTTTCTTT. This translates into CASSQLRGRSTEAFF.

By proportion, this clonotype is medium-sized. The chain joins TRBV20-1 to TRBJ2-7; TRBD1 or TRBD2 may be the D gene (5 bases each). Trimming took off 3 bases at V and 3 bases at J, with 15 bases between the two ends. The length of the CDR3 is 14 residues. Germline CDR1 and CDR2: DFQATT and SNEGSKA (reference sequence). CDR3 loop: CSASIRQGRYEQYF. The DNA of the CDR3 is TGCAGTGCTAGCATTCGGCAGGGACGCTACGAGCAGTACTTC.

The CDR3 region has the DNA TGTGCCAGCAGTACGCCACAGGGTTCGTTATATGGCTACACCTTC. It yields the protein CASSTPQGSLYGYTF. This chain joins TRBV28 and TRBJ1-2; D perhaps matches TRBD1 (6 bases). V was cut by 5 bases and J by 5 bases, with 18 bases left in between. Germline CDR1 MDHEN, CDR2 SYDVKM. The CDR3 totals 15 residues.

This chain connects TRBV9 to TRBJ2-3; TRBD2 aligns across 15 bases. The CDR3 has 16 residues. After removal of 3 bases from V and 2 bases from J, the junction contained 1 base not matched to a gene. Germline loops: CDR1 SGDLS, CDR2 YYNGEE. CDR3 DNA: TGTGCCAGCAGCGGGACTAGCGGGGGGGCCACAGATACGCAGTATTTT. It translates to CASSGTSGGATDTQYF.

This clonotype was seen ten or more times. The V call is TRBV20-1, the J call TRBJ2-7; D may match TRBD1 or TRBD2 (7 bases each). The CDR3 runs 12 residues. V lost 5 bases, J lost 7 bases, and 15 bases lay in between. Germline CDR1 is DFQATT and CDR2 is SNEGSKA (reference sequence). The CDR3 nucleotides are TGCAGTGCTCCCAGGGGGGGAGGGGAGCAGTACTTC. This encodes CSAPRGGGEQYF.